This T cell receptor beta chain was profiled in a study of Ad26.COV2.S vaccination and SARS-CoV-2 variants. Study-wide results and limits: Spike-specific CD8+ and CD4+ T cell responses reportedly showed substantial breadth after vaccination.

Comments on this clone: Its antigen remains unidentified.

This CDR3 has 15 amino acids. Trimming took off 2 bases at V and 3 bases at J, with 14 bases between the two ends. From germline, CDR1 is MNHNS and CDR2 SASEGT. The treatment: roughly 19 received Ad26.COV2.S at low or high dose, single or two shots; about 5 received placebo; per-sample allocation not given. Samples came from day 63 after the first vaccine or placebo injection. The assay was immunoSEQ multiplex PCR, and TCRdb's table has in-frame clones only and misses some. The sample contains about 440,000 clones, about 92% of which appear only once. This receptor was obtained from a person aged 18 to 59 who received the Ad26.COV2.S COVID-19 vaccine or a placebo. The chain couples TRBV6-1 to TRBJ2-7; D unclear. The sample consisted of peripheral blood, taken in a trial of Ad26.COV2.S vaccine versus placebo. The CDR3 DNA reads TGTGCCAGCAGTGAACCTCCCACAGCTGACTACGAGCAGTACTTC. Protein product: CASSEPPTADYEQYF.